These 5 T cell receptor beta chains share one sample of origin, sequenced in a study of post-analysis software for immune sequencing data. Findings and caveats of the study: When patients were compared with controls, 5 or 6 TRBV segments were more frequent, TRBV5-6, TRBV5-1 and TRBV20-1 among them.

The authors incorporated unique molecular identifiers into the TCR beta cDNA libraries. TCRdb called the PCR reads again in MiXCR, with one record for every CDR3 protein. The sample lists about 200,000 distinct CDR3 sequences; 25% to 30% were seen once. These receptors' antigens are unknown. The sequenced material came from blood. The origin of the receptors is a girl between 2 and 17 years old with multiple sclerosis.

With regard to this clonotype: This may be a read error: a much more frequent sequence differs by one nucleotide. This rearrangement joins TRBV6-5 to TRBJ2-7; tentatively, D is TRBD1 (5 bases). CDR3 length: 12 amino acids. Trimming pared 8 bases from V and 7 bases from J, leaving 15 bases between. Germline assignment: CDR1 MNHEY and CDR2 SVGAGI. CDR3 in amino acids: CASQGRWWEQYF. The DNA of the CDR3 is TGTGCCAGCCAGGGCCGTTGGTGGGAGCAGTACTTC.

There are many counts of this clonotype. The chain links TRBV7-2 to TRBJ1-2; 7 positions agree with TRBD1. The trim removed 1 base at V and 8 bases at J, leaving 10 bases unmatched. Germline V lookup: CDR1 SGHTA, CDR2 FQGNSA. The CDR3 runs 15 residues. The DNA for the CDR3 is TGTGCCAGCAGCTTAGAGGGGGCCCGTACGGGGGGCTACACCTTC. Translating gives CASSLEGARTGGYTF. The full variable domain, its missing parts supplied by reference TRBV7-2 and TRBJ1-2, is GAGVSQSPSNKVTEKGKDVELRCDPISGHTALYWYRQSLGQGLEFLIYFQGNSAPDKSGLPSDRFSAERTGGSVSTLTIQRTQQEDSAVYLCASSLEGARTGGYTFGSGTRLTVV.

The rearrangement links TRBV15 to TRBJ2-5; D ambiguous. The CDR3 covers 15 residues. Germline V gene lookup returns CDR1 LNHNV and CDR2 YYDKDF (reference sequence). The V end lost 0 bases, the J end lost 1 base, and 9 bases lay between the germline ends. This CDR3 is CATSRDMSSQETQYF. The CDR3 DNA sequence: TGTGCCACCAGCAGAGATATGTCATCCCAAGAGACCCAGTACTTC.

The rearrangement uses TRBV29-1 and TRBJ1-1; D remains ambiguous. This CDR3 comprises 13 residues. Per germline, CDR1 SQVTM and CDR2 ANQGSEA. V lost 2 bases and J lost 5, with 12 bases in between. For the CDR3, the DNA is TGCAGCGTTGAAATGCTGGGAAGAACTGAAGCTTTCTTT. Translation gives CSVEMLGRTEAFF.

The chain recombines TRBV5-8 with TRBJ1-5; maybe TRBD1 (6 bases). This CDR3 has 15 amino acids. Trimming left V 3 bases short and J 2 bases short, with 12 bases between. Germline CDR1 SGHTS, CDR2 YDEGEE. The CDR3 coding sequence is TGTGCCAGCAGCTGGGTGGGGGCACGCAATCAGCCCCAGCATTTT. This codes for CASSWVGARNQPQHF.